Here is one T cell receptor beta chain with its context. The antigen is undetermined. Germline loops: CDR1 SGHTA, CDR2 FQGNSA. V shed 2 bases, J shed 5 bases, and the junction held 8 bases outside the gene matches. The CDR3 is 16 residues long. The data derive from a study of cytomegalovirus exposure and HLA in healthy donors. This PCR relied on a set of 60 Vbeta primers and 13 Jbeta primers. Assay: immunoSEQ multiplex PCR; the TCRdb copy retains only in-frame clones and omits some. The sample shows 180,000 or so clones, 65% to 85% of them seen only once. Study results and caveats: A later analysis associated 16,951 TCR beta sequences with HLA alleles at a 0.05 false discovery rate. Further analysis, carried out later, found HLA-associated TCR beta chains more clonally expanded than equally common other chains. It was reported that the classifier diagnosed cytomegalovirus status with high specificity and sensitivity in both the original and validation cohorts.

This rearrangement joins TRBV7-2 to TRBJ2-3; TRBD2 matches 9 bases. Sequenced sample: PBMCs. This clonotype originated in a boy between 2 and 15 years old in good health and CMV-seronegative. The chain's CDR3 is CASSLRAGGRGDTQYF. The CDR3 DNA reads as TGTGCCAGCAGCTTAAGGGCGGGGGGGCGCGGAGATACGCAGTATTTT.